What follows are 25 T cell receptor beta chains derived from one specimen sequenced in a study of siplizumab effects on memory and regulatory T cells. The data were produced by immunoSEQ multiplex PCR, yet TCRdb's version contains in-frame clones alone and is incomplete. The sample contains over 80,000 clones, just under 95% of which appear only once. What was sequenced was non-Treg CD4+ T cells sorted from blood. These TCRs come from a human donor in good health.

The chain links TRBV7-9 to TRBJ2-7, with 10 bases that match TRBD2. CDR3 length: 14 residues. CDR1 is SEHNR, CDR2 FQNEAQ, per germline (reference sequence). The V gene end was trimmed by 5 bases and the J gene end by 3 bases; junction bases not matched to a gene: 4. CDR3 sequence reads: CASSKAGGLYEQYF. CDR3 in DNA: TGTGCCAGCAGCAAAGCGGGGGGGCTCTACGAGCAGTACTTC. Full variable domain (missing parts from reference TRBV7-9 and TRBJ2-7): DTGVSQNPRHKITKRGQNVTFRCDPISEHNRLYWYRQTLGQGPEFLTYFQNEAQLEKSRLLSDRFSAERPKGSFSTLEIQRTEQGDSAMYLCASSKAGGLYEQYFGPGTRLTVT.

J is TRBJ2-7 and V is TRBV10-3; the D is unclear. The CDR3 has 15 residues. Germline-derived CDR1 and CDR2 are ENHRY and SYGVKD. Between the trimmed V and J ends, which lost 3 bases and 4 bases, there was a span of 16 bases. For the CDR3, the DNA is TGTGCCATCAGTGATTTAAAGCAATTTCGTTACGAGCAGTACTTC. This codes for CAISDLKQFRYEQYF.

This chain connects TRBV28 to TRBJ2-2; D perhaps matches TRBD1 (5 bases). The J call may be incorrect, as the DNA end agrees better with TRBJ1-3. Per germline, CDR1 MDHEN and CDR2 SYDVKM. The CDR3 covers 16 residues. The DNA of the CDR3 is TGTGCCAGCAACCCGGGGGGAGGGCTTTCTGGAAACACCATATATTTT. Amino acid sequence: CASNPGGGLSGNTIYF.

This clone was observed a single time. The chain employs TRBV29-1 and TRBJ2-7; maybe TRBD2 (7 bases). CDR3 length: 14 residues. Trimming shortened V by 3 bases and J by 2 bases, and 14 bases separated the two germline ends. Germline V lookup: CDR1 SQVTM, CDR2 ANQGSEA. Here the CDR3 reads CSVETGGRPYEQYF. CDR3 nucleotide sequence: TGCAGCGTTGAGACGGGGGGCAGACCCTACGAGCAGTACTTC.

The CDR3 sequence: CASSLKDRDYEQYF. CDR3 nucleotides: TGTGCCAGCAGTTTGAAGGACAGGGATTACGAGCAGTACTTC. This rearrangement joins TRBV27 to TRBJ2-7, with TRBD1 matching over 8 bases. The CDR3 consists of 14 residues. J was trimmed by 4 bases and V by 3 bases; bases with no gene match: 5. Germline CDR1 and CDR2: MNHEY and SMNVEV (reference sequence).

The chain links TRBV27 to TRBJ2-7; 9 nucleotides match TRBD1. CDR1 and CDR2 from the germline V gene are MNHEY and SMNVEV (reference sequence). The CDR3 is made up of 17 amino acids. J lost 0 bases, V lost 2 bases, and 8 bases had no gene match. CDR3 DNA: TGTGCCAGCAGTTTAAGGGGACAGGGTCCCTACTCCTACGAGCAGTACTTC. This encodes CASSLRGQGPYSYEQYF.

The chain joins TRBV14 to TRBJ1-2; D remains unclear. Trimming removed 6 bases at V and 8 bases at J, with 16 bases between. The CDR3 is made up of 13 amino acids. Germline CDR1 SGHDN, CDR2 FVKESK. CDR3 in DNA: TGTGCCAGCAGACCGGGCCCCGAGGACGGCTACACCTTC. Its translation is CASRPGPEDGYTF.

The rearrangement joins TRBV29-1 to TRBJ1-5, with TRBD1 as a possible D gene (5 bases). There are 12 residues in the CDR3. Germline V gives CDR1 SQVTM, CDR2 ANQGSEA. Trimming pared 5 bases from V and 4 bases from J, leaving 9 bases between. The CDR3 loop reads CSVRSGNQPQHF. The CDR3 coding sequence is TGCAGCGTTAGGTCAGGGAATCAGCCCCAGCATTTT.

J is TRBJ2-7 and V is TRBV28, with D possibly being TRBD2 (6 bases). CDR3 length: 14 residues. CDR1 and CDR2 from the germline V gene are MDHEN and SYDVKM. Trimming shortened V by 2 bases and J by 3 bases, and 11 bases separated the two germline ends. This chain's CDR3 is CASSLGGLIYEQYF. DNA of the CDR3: TGTGCCAGCAGTTTAGGGGGACTGATCTACGAGCAGTACTTC.

The J gene is TRBJ2-1, the V gene TRBV28, with TRBD2 matching 7 bases. CDR1 and CDR2 (germline): MDHEN, SYDVKM. V was clipped by 7 bases and J by 8 bases; unmatched bases: 17. The CDR3 has 16 amino acids. CDR3 amino acids: CASIPTGTTQTHEQFF. The DNA for the CDR3 is TGTGCCAGCATTCCTACCGGGACTACCCAAACCCATGAGCAGTTCTTC.

This chain joins TRBV9 and TRBJ2-6; D uncertain. The CDR3 is made up of 16 amino acids. With 0 bases removed from V and 1 base from J, the gap between germline ends came to 8 bases. The V gene's germline CDR1 is SGDLS and CDR2 YYNGEE. CDR3 loop: CASSVETGSGANVLTF. CDR3 coding DNA: TGTGCCAGCAGCGTAGAAACCGGGTCTGGGGCCAACGTCCTGACTTTC.

The chain employs TRBV19 and TRBJ1-1; the D is unclear. CDR1 and CDR2 from the germline V gene are LNHDA and SQIVND (reference sequence). Trimming took 7 bases from V and 1 from J, leaving 10 bases between them. The CDR3 runs to 13 residues. The DNA for the CDR3 is TGTGCCAGTACCGGCCGGAGGAACACTGAAGCTTTCTTT. It translates to CASTGRRNTEAFF.

The genes are TRBV27 and TRBJ1-2, with D possibly matching TRBD1 (5 bases). The germline V and J ends were trimmed by 5 bases and 6 bases, with 10 bases remaining between them. The V gene's germline CDR1 is MNHEY and CDR2 SMNVEV (reference sequence). The CDR3 runs 12 residues. CDR3 in DNA: TGTGCCAGCAGTGCGCGGGGGAATGGCTACACCTTC. Its protein product is CASSARGNGYTF.

The V and J genes are TRBV18 and TRBJ2-7; D could derive from TRBD1 or TRBD2 (5 bases each). This CDR3 has 16 amino acids. V was cut by 2 bases and J by 0 bases, with 14 bases left in between. Germline V gene data show CDR1 as KGHSH and CDR2 as LQKENI. The CDR3 nucleotides read TGTGCCAGCTCACCATTTGGGACGGTAATCTCCTACGAGCAGTACTTC. This encodes CASSPFGTVISYEQYF.

The rearrangement links TRBV29-1 to TRBJ2-7, with D unclear. CDR3 length: 10 amino acids. Germline loops: CDR1 SQVTM, CDR2 ANQGSEA. Trimming stripped 4 bases from V and 5 bases from J, with 6 bases between. The CDR3 loop reads CSVGVDEQYF. CDR3 DNA sequence: TGCAGCGTTGGGGTTGACGAGCAGTACTTC.

The chain couples TRBV6-5 to TRBJ1-1, with D perhaps matching TRBD1 (6 bases). Germline assignment: CDR1 MNHEY and CDR2 SVGAGI. Trimming stripped 4 bases from V and 3 bases from J, with 15 bases between. The CDR3 consists of 15 residues. The DNA for the CDR3 is TGTGCCAGCAGTTCCGCGGGGGCGGGGTACACTGAAGCTTTCTTT. Its translation: CASSSAGAGYTEAFF.

The J gene is TRBJ1-5, the V gene TRBV30; D call uncertain. This CDR3 region has 13 residues. Between the trimmed V and J ends, which lost 4 bases and 9 bases, there was a span of 16 bases. Germline CDR1 reads GTSNPN; CDR2 reads SVGIG (reference sequence). The CDR3 coding sequence is TGTGCCTGGACTCCACGGCCCGAAGGGCCCCAGCATTTT. Its translation is CAWTPRPEGPQHF.

This clone has only one observation. A read error may produce the germline difference seen at one junction end. The V and J genes are TRBV7-8 and TRBJ2-5, with D possibly being TRBD1 (6 bases). The CDR3 sequence is 15 residues long. Germline-derived CDR1 and CDR2 are SGHVS and FQNEAQ. CDR3 residues: CASSYPGGQQGTQYF. The CDR3 region has the DNA TGTGCCAGCAGCTACCCCGGAGGACAGCAAGGGACCCAGTACTTC.

The V and J genes are TRBV10-3 and TRBJ2-7; a weak D match, TRBD2 (5 bases). Trimming shortened V by 2 bases and J by 4 bases, and 9 bases separated the two germline ends. The germline gives CDR1 ENHRY, CDR2 SYGVKD. This CDR3 has 13 residues. CDR3 bases: TGTGCCATCAGTGAGGAGGGAACTTACGAGCAGTACTTC. Translating it yields CAISEEGTYEQYF.

Points on this clone: Germline and junction disagree at one end, which may indicate a read error. The chain is built from TRBV7-9 and TRBJ1-3; maybe TRBD1 (5 bases). CDR3 length equals 11 residues. Per germline, CDR1 SEHNR and CDR2 FQNEAQ (reference sequence). CDR3 in DNA: TGTGCCAGCAGCTTGGTACGGGACGGGACCTTT. This sequence encodes CASSLVRDGTF. The full variable domain, with the rest looked up from reference TRBV7-9 and TRBJ1-3, is DTGVSQNPRHKITKRGQNVTFRCDPISEHNRLYWYRQTLGQGPEFLTYFQNEAQLEKSRLLSDRFSAERPKGSFSTLEIQRTEQGDSAMYLCASSLVRDGTFGEGSWLTVV.

This clone came up a few times. V is TRBV6-1 and J is TRBJ1-2; unclear D gene. Trimming took off 5 bases at V and 11 bases at J, with 12 bases between the two ends. From germline, CDR1 is MNHNS and CDR2 SASEGT. This CDR3 has 11 amino acids. The CDR3 nucleotides read TGTGCCAGCAGTCCCATACCTTCATACACCTTC. The encoded protein is CASSPIPSYTF.

The chain uses TRBV12-5 and TRBJ2-1; tentative D call: TRBD1 (5 bases). Germline V gives CDR1 LGHNT, CDR2 FRNRAP. V lost 1 base to trimming and J lost 6 bases, with 13 bases between them. This CDR3 region has 15 residues. The CDR3 sequence: CASGLEGLSANEQFF. The CDR3 nucleotides are TGTGCTAGTGGTTTGGAGGGGTTAAGCGCCAATGAGCAGTTCTTC.

The V and J genes are TRBV7-3 and TRBJ2-2; 7 bases align to TRBD2. Trimming took 5 bases from V and 7 from J; bases not matched to a gene: 10. This CDR3 has 15 residues. Germline loops: CDR1 SGHTA, CDR2 FQGTGA. The CDR3 bases are TGTGCCAGCAGCCCCAGCGGGACGGAGTTCGGGGAGCTGTTTTTT. Translation gives CASSPSGTEFGELFF.

This clone is a singleton in its sample. The chain recombines TRBV27 with TRBJ1-5; D is uncertain. CDR3 length: 13 amino acids. CDR1 is MNHEY and CDR2 is SMNVEV in the germline V gene (reference sequence). The V gene lost 4 bases and the J gene lost 7 bases, with 11 bases spanning the gap. CDR3 in amino acids: CASSWASGQPQHF. In nucleotides, the CDR3 is TGTGCCAGCAGTTGGGCCTCCGGGCAGCCCCAGCATTTT.

V usage is TRBV6-1 and J usage is TRBJ1-2; no definite D call. V was cut by 7 bases and J by 4 bases, with 19 bases left in between. CDR3 size: 15 residues. Germline assignment: CDR1 MNHNS and CDR2 SASEGT. For the CDR3, the DNA is TGTGCCAGCACCTCGAGGAGTGGGAGGGCCTATGGCTACACCTTC. Residues: CASTSRSGRAYGYTF.